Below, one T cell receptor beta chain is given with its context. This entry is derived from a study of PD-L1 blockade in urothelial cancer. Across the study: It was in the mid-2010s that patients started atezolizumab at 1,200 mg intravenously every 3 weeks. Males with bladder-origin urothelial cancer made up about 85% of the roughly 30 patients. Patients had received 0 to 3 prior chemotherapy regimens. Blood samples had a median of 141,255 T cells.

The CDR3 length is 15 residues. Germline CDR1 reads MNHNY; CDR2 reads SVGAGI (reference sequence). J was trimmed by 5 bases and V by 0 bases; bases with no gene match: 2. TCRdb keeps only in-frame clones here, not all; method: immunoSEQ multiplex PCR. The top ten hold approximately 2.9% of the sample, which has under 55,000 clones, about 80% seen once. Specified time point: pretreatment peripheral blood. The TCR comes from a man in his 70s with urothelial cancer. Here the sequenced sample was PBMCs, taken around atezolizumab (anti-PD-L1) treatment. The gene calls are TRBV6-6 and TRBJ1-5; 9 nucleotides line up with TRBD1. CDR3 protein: CASSYSRTGDQPQHF. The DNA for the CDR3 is TGTGCCAGCAGTTACTCCCGGACAGGGGATCAGCCCCAGCATTTT.